The entry below describes one T cell receptor (beta chain). Per the original data handling: Scientists estimated how many nucleated cells there were by amplifying reference gene primers. Using immunoSEQ multiplex PCR, the repertoire was profiled, and TCRdb retains in-frame clones only, with some absent. The D gene and trimming were derived from the DNA, and the V and J assignments and clone size from that table. The sample consists of roughly 100,000 clones, roughly 85% of them appearing once. The sample comes from a study of blood T cell repertoires in COVID-19. Study in general: COVID-19 samples, acute and convalescent, were from the United States, Italy and Spain.

Per germline, CDR1 SNHLY and CDR2 FYNNEI. V gave up 9 bases and J gave up 8 bases, with 19 bases separating them. The length of the CDR3 is 13 residues. This clonotype originated in a man aged 45-60 years with active COVID-19. The chain combines TRBV2 with TRBJ1-1; D call uncertain. The sequenced material came from peripheral blood. This chain's CDR3 is CASVLSVGMEAFF. The CDR3 nucleotides read TGTGCCAGTGTCCTCTCGGTTGGTATGGAAGCTTTCTTT.